One TCR beta chain is described in this entry. Its antigen remains unidentified. No much larger clone exists at a distance of one base, and base qualities are not known. Another Seattle source contributed samples from volunteer blood donors who had recovered from COVID-19. Whole blood was collected in K2EDTA tubes by collaborating institutions according to the institutions' own protocols. For TCRbeta analysis, collaborator samples were shipped as frozen whole blood, as isolated PBMCs, or as DNA extracted from either sample type. At the junction V is shortened by 3 bases and J by 2 bases, with 9 bases in between. Via the germline V gene, CDR1 is SGHTA and CDR2 FQGNSA. The CDR3 sequence holds 14 residues, the cysteine and phenylalanine included. Kept here is only the CDR3 DNA, which spans 42 bases and is read in frame from base 1. The data were taken from a study of blood T cell repertoires in COVID-19 (dated by TCRdb to about 2020). General notes on the study: Samples from collaborators originated in the United States, Italy and Spain and spanned both the acute and convalescent phases of COVID-19. The repertoires were released in a freely available public database meant as a resource for research on the immune response to SARS-CoV-2. The prospective study material was composed of cDNA or gDNA derived from T cells, B-cell-depleted T cells, or PBMCs. Samples came from the ongoing ImmuneRACE study (first 160 participants) plus 1,254 subjects from 6 global collaborators. A de-identified subject ID, COVID-19 status, age in years and sex were almost always included in the sample metadata. Where available, HLA class I and class II types were taken from metadata supplied by the sample provider and were not determined by assay-based typing. Subjects who had been exposed to COVID-19, were actively infected with it, or had recovered from it provided the deeply sampled blood TCRbeta repertoires that made up the dataset.

TCRbeta CDR3 regions were amplified from genomic DNA using the immunoSEQ Assay, a bias-controlled multiplex PCR. The authors' pipeline ran thus. Within the assay, amplification of reference gene primers was used to estimate how many nucleated cells each sample contained. To quantify the absolute abundance of each unique TCRbeta CDR3 rearrangement, sequence reads were collapsed and filtered. Productive Simpson clonality was computed per sample as the square root of Simpson's diversity index over productive rearrangements. TCRdb took this table from immuneACCESS and kept in-frame rearrangements with V and J called. Such tables lack part of the clones; where checked against another copy, unresolved V genes explain under half of the gap, and the rest is unexplained. That table supplies the V and J calls and clone size; D and trimming were determined from the DNA. The sample table lists about 260,000 clones, about 89% of them with a count of one. Jointly, the top ten make up approximately 1.4% of the sample.

General findings and caveats noted by the study authors: The amount of clinical and demographic metadata varied by source and participant and was provided uncurated.

Sequenced: peripheral blood. The receptor chain draws on TRBV7-2 and TRBJ2-3, with the D gene call left open. The sequence came from a woman aged 40 to 49 who had recovered from COVID-19. The CDR3 amino acid sequence is: CASSLAPSTDTQYF. The DNA sequence is as follows: TGTGCCAGCAGCTTGGCCCCCTCCACAGATACGCAGTATTTT.